This TCR beta chain stems from a study of T-cell reconstitution after alpha-beta-depleted transplantation in children. This clonotype was counted only a few times. The antigen is not known. Findings of the study overall: Newly generated T cells supplied most T-cell counts and diversity one year post-transplant. Expanded clones from the graft, numbering several hundred, reportedly supplied alpha-beta T cells about two months after transplant. Elevated TCRbeta diversity at day 60 was traced, in some patients, to surviving recipient T cells and thymic progenitors.

For TCRbeta, the library was prepared with unique molecular identifiers. TCRdb recomputed calls from the PCR reads with MiXCR, one row per CDR3 protein. The data show more than 300,000 distinct CDR3 sequences, about 17% seen once. The CDR3 is 18 residues long. Looked up from germline, CDR1 is LNHNV and CDR2 is YYDKDF (reference sequence). Trimming stripped 0 bases from V and 0 bases from J, with 17 bases between. The sequence came from a male patient aged 2-9 years who had a stem cell transplant for acute lymphoblastic leukemia, so the T cells may come from the graft donor. This sequence joins TRBV15 and TRBJ2-5; perhaps D is TRBD1 or TRBD2 (5 bases each). The material sequenced was PBMCs, mostly from graft donor cells, taken 360 days after TCRalphabeta/CD19-depleted stem cell transplant. CDR3 coding DNA: TGTGCCACCAGCAGAGATCGCCGGGACCCCCCGTACCAAGAGACCCAGTACTTC. It encodes CATSRDRRDPPYQETQYF. Full variable domain (outside the CDR3, taken from reference TRBV15 and TRBJ2-5): DAMVIQNPRYQVTQFGKPVTLSCSQTLNHNVMYWYQQKSSQAPKLLFHYYDKDFNNEADTPDNFQSRRPNTSFCFLDIRSPGLGDTAMYLCATSRDRRDPPYQETQYFGPGTRLLVL.